This T cell receptor beta chain was recovered during a study of shared clonotypes between healthy human individuals. This clone has just one count. For unsorted PBMC, roughly 0.3 ug DNA per replicate equaled 25,000 to 30,000 T cell genomes. The repertoire was sequenced with immunoSEQ multiplex PCR; TCRdb's copy has only in-frame clones and lacks some. In the table there are hundreds of thousands of clones, around 81% of which are singletons. This CDR3 spans 14 amino acids. The germline V gene has CDR1 MNHEY and CDR2 SMNVEV (reference sequence). The J segment lost 3 bases and the V segment lost 3 bases, leaving 4 bases of the junction unmatched.

This receptor was identified in a woman aged 40 to 50 in good health. Some clones in this sample may be carry-over from other donors' samples. The specimen was PBMCs. The chain couples TRBV27 to TRBJ1-1; TRBD1 matches at 7 bases. The CDR3 loop reads CASSFSGGHTEAFF. CDR3 DNA sequence: TGTGCCAGCAGTTTTTCAGGGGGGCACACTGAAGCTTTCTTT.